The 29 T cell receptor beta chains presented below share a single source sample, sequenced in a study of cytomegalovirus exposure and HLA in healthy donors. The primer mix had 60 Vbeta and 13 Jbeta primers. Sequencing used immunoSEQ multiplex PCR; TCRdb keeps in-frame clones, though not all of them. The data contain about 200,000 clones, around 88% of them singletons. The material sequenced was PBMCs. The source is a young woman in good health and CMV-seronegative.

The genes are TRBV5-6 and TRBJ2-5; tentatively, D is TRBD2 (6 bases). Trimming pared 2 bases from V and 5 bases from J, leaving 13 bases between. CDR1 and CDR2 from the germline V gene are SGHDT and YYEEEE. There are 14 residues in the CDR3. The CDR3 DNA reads TGTGCCAGCAGCTTCTCTGGGGGGTTGGAGACCCAGTACTTC. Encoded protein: CASSFSGGLETQYF.

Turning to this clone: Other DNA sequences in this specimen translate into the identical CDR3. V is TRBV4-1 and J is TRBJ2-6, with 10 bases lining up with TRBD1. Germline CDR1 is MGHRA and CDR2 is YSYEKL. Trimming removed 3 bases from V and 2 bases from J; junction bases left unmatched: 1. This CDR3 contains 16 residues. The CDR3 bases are TGCGCCAGCAGCCAGGACAGGGGGACTGGGGCCAACGTCCTGACTTTC. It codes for CASSQDRGTGANVLTF.

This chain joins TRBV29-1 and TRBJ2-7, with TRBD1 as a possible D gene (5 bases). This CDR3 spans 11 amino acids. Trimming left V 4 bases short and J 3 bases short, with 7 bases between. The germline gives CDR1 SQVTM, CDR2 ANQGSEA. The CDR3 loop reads CSVVRDYEQYF. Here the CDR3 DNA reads TGCAGCGTTGTCAGGGACTACGAGCAGTACTTC.

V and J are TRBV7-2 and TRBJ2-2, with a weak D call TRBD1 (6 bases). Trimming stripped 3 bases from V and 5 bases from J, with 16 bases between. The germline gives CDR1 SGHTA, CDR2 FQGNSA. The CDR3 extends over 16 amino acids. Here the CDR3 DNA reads TGTGCCAGCAGCTTCAGGGGTGGGGTCAATACCGGGGAGCTGTTTTTT. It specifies CASSFRGGVNTGELFF.

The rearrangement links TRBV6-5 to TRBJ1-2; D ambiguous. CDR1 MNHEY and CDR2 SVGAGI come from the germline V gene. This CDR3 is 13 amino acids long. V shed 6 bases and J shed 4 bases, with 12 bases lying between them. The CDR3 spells CASSPRGFYGYTF. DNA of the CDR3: TGTGCCAGCAGCCCTCGGGGTTTCTATGGCTACACCTTC.

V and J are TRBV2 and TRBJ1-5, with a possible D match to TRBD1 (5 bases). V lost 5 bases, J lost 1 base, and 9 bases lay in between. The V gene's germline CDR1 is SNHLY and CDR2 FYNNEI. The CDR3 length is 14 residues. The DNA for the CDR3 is TGTGCCAGCAGTATTGGACAAAGCAATCAGCCCCAGCATTTT. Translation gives CASSIGQSNQPQHF.

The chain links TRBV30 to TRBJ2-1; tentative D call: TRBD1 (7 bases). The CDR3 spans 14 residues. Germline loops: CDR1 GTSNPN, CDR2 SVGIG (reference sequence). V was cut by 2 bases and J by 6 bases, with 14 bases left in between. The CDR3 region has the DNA TGTGCCTGGAGTTTGGGGGGACAGCCCAATGAGCAGTTCTTC. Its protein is CAWSLGGQPNEQFF.

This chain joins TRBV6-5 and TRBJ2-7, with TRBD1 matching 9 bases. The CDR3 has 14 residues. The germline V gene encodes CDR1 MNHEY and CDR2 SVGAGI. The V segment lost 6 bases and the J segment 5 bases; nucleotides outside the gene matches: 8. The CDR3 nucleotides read TGTGCCAGCAGCCGCCGGGACAGGGCCAACGAGCAGTACTTC. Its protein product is CASSRRDRANEQYF.

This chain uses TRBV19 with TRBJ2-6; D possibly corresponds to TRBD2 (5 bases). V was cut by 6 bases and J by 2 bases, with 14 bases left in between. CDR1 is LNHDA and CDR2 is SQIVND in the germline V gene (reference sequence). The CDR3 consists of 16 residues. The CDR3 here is CASREAGGAGANVLTF. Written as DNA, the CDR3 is TGTGCCAGTAGGGAAGCTGGAGGCGCTGGGGCCAACGTCCTGACTTTC.

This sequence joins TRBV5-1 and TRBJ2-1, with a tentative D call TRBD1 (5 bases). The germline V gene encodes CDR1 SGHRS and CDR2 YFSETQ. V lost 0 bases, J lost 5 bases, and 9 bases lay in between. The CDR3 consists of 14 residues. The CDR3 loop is CASSLATAHNEQFF. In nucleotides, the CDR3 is TGCGCCAGCAGCTTGGCGACAGCACACAATGAGCAGTTCTTC.

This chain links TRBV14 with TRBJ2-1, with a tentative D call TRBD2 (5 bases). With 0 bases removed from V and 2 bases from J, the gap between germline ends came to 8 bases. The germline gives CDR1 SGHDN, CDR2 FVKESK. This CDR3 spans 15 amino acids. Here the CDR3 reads CASSQDWETYNEQFF. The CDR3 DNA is TGTGCCAGCAGCCAAGATTGGGAGACCTACAATGAGCAGTTCTTC.

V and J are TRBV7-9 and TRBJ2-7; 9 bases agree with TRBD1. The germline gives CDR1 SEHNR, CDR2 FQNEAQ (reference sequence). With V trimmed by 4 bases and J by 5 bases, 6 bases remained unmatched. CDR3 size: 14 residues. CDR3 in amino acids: CASSSTGGSDEQYF. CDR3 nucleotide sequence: TGTGCCAGCAGCTCTACAGGGGGCAGCGACGAGCAGTACTTC.

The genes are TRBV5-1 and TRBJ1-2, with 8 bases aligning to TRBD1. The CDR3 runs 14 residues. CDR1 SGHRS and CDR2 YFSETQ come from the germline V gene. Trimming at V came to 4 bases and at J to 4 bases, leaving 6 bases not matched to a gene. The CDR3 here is CASSPQGAGYGYTF. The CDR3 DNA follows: TGCGCCAGCAGCCCCCAGGGGGCGGGCTATGGCTACACCTTC.

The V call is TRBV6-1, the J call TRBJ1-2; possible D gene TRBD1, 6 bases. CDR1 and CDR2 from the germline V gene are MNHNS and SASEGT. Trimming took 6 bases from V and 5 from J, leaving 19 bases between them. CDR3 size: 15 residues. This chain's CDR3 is CASSSTPGVGYGYTF. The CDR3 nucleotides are TGTGCCAGCAGCTCAACGCCAGGGGTCGGATATGGCTACACCTTC.

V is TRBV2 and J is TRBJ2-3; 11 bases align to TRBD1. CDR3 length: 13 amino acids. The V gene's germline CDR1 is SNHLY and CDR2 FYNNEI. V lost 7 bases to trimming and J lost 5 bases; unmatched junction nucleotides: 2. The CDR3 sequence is CASTGTGGDTQYF. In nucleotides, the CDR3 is TGTGCCAGCACGGGGACAGGGGGAGATACGCAGTATTTT. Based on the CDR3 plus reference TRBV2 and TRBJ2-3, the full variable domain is EPEVTQTPSHQVTQMGQEVILRCVPISNHLYFYWYRQILGQKVEFLVSFYNNEISEKSEIFDDQFSVERPDGSNFTLKIRSTKLEDSAMYFCASTGTGGDTQYFGPGTRLTVL.

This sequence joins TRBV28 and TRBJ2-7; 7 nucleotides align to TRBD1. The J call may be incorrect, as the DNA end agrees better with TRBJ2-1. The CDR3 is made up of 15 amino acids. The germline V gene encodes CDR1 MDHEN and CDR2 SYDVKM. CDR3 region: CASSHRDSRYNEQFF. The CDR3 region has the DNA TGTGCCAGCAGTCACCGGGACAGCCGCTACAATGAGCAGTTCTTC.

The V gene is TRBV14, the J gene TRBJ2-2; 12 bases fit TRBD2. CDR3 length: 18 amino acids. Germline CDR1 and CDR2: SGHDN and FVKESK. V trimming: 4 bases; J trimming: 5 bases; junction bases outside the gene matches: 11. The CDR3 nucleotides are TGTGCCAGCAGCCGTCATATGACTAGCGGGAGAATAACCGGGGAGCTGTTTTTT. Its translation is CASSRHMTSGRITGELFF.

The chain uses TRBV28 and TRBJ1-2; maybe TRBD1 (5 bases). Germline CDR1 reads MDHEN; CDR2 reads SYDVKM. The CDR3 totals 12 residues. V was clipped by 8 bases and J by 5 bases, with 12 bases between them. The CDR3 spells CASGEGSYGYTF. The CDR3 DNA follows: TGTGCCAGCGGGGAGGGGAGTTATGGCTACACCTTC.

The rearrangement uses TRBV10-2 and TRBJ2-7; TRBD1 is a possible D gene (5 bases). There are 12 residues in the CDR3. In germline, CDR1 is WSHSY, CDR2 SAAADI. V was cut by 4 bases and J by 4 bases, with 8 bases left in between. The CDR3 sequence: CASSGAGYEQYF. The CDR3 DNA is TGCGCCAGCAGTGGTGCAGGGTACGAGCAGTACTTC.

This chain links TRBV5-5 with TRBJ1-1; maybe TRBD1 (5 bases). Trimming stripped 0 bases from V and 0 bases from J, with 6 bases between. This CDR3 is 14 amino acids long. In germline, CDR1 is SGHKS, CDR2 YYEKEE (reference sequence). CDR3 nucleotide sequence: TGTGCCAGCAGCTTGGGACAGATGAACACTGAAGCTTTCTTT. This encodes CASSLGQMNTEAFF.

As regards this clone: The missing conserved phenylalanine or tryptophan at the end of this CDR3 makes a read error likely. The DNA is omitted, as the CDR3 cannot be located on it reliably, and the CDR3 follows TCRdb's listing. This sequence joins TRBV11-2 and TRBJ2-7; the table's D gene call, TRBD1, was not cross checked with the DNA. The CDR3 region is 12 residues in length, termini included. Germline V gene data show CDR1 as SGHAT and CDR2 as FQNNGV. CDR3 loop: CASSSSGTRGNI.

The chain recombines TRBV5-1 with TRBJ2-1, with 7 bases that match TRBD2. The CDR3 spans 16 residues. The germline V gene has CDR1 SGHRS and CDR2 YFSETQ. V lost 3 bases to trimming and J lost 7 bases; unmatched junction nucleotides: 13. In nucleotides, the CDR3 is TGCGCCAGCAGCTATAGGACTAGAGGCGAGGGTAATGAGCAGTTCTTC. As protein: CASSYRTRGEGNEQFF.

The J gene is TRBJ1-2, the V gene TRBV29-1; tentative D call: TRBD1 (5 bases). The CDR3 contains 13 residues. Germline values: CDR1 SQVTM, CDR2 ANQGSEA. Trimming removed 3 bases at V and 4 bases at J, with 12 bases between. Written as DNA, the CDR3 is TGCAGCGTTGAGAGCCCTAGGGGCTATGGCTACACCTTC. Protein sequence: CSVESPRGYGYTF.

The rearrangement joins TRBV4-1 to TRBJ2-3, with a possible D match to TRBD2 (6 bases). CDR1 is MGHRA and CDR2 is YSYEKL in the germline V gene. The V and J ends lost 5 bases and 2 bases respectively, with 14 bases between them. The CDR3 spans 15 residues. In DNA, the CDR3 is TGCGCCAGCAGCTATCGACTAGGAGACACAGATACGCAGTATTTT. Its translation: CASSYRLGDTDTQYF.

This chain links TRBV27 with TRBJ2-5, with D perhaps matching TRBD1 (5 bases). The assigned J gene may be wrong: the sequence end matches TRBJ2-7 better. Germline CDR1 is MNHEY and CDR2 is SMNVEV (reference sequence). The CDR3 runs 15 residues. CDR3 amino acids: CASSSGSISSYEQYF. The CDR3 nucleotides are TGTGCCAGCAGCTCAGGGTCCATTAGCTCCTACGAGCAGTACTTC.

The CDR3 bases are TGTGCCAGCAGAGTATCCGGGACAGAGAATCAGCCCCAGCATTTT. It specifies CASRVSGTENQPQHF. The chain uses TRBV2 and TRBJ1-5; 7 positions agree with TRBD1. The CDR3 covers 15 residues. Germline CDR1 and CDR2: SNHLY and FYNNEI. V lost 6 bases and J lost 4; bases outside the gene matches: 9.

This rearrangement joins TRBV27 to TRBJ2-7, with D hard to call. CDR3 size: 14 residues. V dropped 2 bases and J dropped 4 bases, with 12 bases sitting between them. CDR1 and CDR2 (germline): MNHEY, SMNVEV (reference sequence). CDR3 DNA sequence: TGTGCCAGCAGTTTACAGGATGGTAGTTACGAGCAGTACTTC. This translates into CASSLQDGSYEQYF.

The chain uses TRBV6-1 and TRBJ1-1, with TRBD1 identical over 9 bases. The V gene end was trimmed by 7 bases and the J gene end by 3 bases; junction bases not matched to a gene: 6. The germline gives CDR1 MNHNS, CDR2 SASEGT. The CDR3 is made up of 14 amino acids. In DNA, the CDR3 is TGTGCCAGCAATAACAGGGGGCAAGACACTGAAGCTTTCTTT. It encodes CASNNRGQDTEAFF.

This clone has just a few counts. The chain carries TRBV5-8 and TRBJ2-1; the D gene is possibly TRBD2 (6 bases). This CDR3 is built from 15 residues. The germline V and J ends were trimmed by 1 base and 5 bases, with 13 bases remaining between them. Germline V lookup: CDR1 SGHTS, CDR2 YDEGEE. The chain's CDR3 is CASSLRGFGHNEQFF. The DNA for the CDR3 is TGTGCCAGCAGCTTGCGGGGGTTTGGGCACAATGAGCAGTTCTTC. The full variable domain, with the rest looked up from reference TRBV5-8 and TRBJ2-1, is EAGVTQSPTHLIKTRGQQATLRCSPISGHTSVYWYQQALGLGLQFLLWYDEGEERNRGNFPPRFSGRQFPNYSSELNVNALELEDSALYLCASSLRGFGHNEQFFGPGTRLTVL.